Listed here are 22 T cell receptor beta chains from one sample, sequenced in a study of blood T cell repertoires in COVID-19. Sequencing was performed with immunoSEQ multiplex PCR; in TCRdb, only in-frame clones are kept and a portion is missing. The table shows fewer than 200,000 clones, with around four fifths occurring only once. The specimen sequenced was PBMCs or T cells enriched from blood (not recorded which). These receptors were obtained from a woman aged 45-59 years in a cohort exposed to, infected with or recovered from COVID-19 (not recorded which).

This rearrangement joins TRBV10-3 to TRBJ1-3, with TRBD1 identical over 8 bases. The CDR3 spans 14 residues. Germline loops: CDR1 ENHRY, CDR2 SYGVKD. V lost 6 bases to trimming and J lost 4 bases; unmatched junction nucleotides: 5. The CDR3 bases are TGTGCCATCAGCCCTGGGACAGGAGGAAACACCATATATTTT. Residues: CAISPGTGGNTIYF.

This chain uses TRBV27 with TRBJ2-7; D might be TRBD2 (5 bases). The CDR3 spans 12 residues. Germline V gene lookup returns CDR1 MNHEY and CDR2 SMNVEV (reference sequence). The V and J ends lost 8 bases and 6 bases respectively, with 14 bases between them. The CDR3 DNA follows: TGTGCCAGCGGATGGCTGGCGGGCGAGCAGTACTTC. This encodes CASGWLAGEQYF.

The J gene is TRBJ2-7, the V gene TRBV10-3; D may be TRBD2 (8 bases). The CDR3 length is 13 residues. CDR1 is ENHRY, CDR2 SYGVKD, per germline. The V end lost 6 bases, the J end lost 4 bases, and 13 bases lay between the germline ends. The CDR3 DNA sequence: TGTGCCATCAGCGGGGGGGACAGTTACGAGCAGTACTTC. Translating gives CAISGGDSYEQYF.

The chain employs TRBV7-8 and TRBJ1-2; 10 positions match TRBD1. V trimming: 5 bases; J trimming: 8 bases; junction bases outside the gene matches: 11. Germline CDR1 SGHVS, CDR2 FQNEAQ. The CDR3 has 15 residues. The CDR3 protein is CASSVRDRGLEGYTF. The DNA for the CDR3 is TGTGCCAGCAGCGTCCGGGACAGGGGCCTGGAGGGCTACACCTTC.

This rearrangement joins TRBV5-4 to TRBJ1-1; 8 nucleotides line up with TRBD1. After removal of 5 bases from V and 3 bases from J, the junction contained 6 bases not matched to a gene. CDR1 is SGHNT, CDR2 YYREEE, per germline (reference sequence). The CDR3 has 14 amino acids. CDR3 in amino acids: CASSLDRGDTEAFF. The CDR3 nucleotides read TGTGCCAGCAGTCTCGACAGGGGAGACACTGAAGCTTTCTTT.

V and J are TRBV6-1 and TRBJ2-2, with D possibly being TRBD1 (6 bases). Deletions cut 0 bases from V and 7 bases from J, with 12 bases between. CDR3 length equals 15 residues. The germline gives CDR1 MNHNS, CDR2 SASEGT. DNA for the CDR3: TGTGCCAGCAGTGAAGCGCAGGGGATTGACGGGGAGCTGTTTTTT. Translation: CASSEAQGIDGELFF.

The chain carries TRBV24-1 and TRBJ2-7, with TRBD1 matching over 10 bases. The CDR3 runs to 15 residues. CDR1 and CDR2 from the germline V gene are KGHDR and SFDVKD. V was clipped by 3 bases and J by 5 bases; unmatched bases: 6. CDR3 amino acids: CATSDRQGAKDEQYF. The CDR3, as DNA: TGTGCCACCAGTGATAGACAGGGGGCCAAAGACGAGCAGTACTTC.

This chain joins TRBV7-9 and TRBJ1-4; no reliable D call. Per the germline V gene, CDR1 is SEHNR and CDR2 is FQNEAQ (reference sequence). V was clipped by 5 bases and J by 4 bases, with 8 bases between them. CDR3 length: 13 residues. CDR3 amino acids: CASSRGFNEKLFF. The DNA of the CDR3 is TGTGCCAGCAGCCGAGGGTTTAATGAAAAACTGTTTTTT.

The V call is TRBV29-1, the J call TRBJ2-2; D is undetermined. The CDR3 consists of 11 residues. Trimming took 5 bases from V and 7 from J, leaving 8 bases between them. From germline, CDR1 is SQVTM and CDR2 ANQGSEA. Written as DNA, the CDR3 is TGCAGCGTTACGATCGGCGGGGAGCTGTTTTTT. Its translation is CSVTIGGELFF.

The J gene is TRBJ2-5, the V gene TRBV12-5, with 9 positions matching TRBD2. With 7 bases clipped from V and 1 base from J, the junction kept 13 bases outside the gene matches. CDR1 and CDR2 (germline): LGHNT, FRNRAP. There are 17 residues in the CDR3. The CDR3 coding sequence is TGTGCTAGTGCCCCCCGGGGTAGCGGGGGATTCCAAGAGACCCAGTACTTC. Amino acids: CASAPRGSGGFQETQYF.

This rearrangement joins TRBV28 to TRBJ2-1; D possibly corresponds to TRBD2 (6 bases). This CDR3 is 15 amino acids long. Deletions cut 5 bases from V and 8 bases from J, with 19 bases between. Germline V lookup: CDR1 MDHEN, CDR2 SYDVKM. The CDR3: CASSEAGIWVDEQFF. The DNA of the CDR3 is TGTGCCAGCAGTGAGGCGGGAATCTGGGTAGATGAGCAGTTCTTC.

CDR3 in amino acids: CASSGQGASYEQYF. CDR3 nucleotides: TGTGCCAGCAGCGGACAGGGGGCCTCCTACGAGCAGTACTTC. V gene TRBV9 combines with J gene TRBJ2-7; TRBD1 aligns across 10 bases. After removal of 3 bases from V and 0 bases from J, the junction contained 0 bases not matched to a gene. This CDR3 has 14 residues. CDR1 SGDLS and CDR2 YYNGEE come from the germline V gene.

This clone occurred once. The genes are TRBV28 and TRBJ2-5; the match to TRBD2 covers 9 bases. Per the germline V gene, CDR1 is MDHEN and CDR2 is SYDVKM. J lost 7 bases, V lost 9 bases, and 6 bases had no gene match. This CDR3 is 12 amino acids long. In DNA form, the CDR3 reads TGTGCCAGTGTGAGCGGGGGGTTGACCCAGTACTTC. Translating it yields CASVSGGLTQYF.

The chain employs TRBV11-3 and TRBJ2-5; D call uncertain. This CDR3 has 13 residues. The germline V and J ends were trimmed by 5 bases and 1 base, with 8 bases remaining between them. The V gene's germline CDR1 is SGHNT and CDR2 YENEEA. The CDR3 nucleotides are TGTGCCAGCAGCCGTGGGCCCCAAGAGACCCAGTACTTC. This codes for CASSRGPQETQYF.

The rearrangement links TRBV2 to TRBJ2-1; the match to TRBD1 covers 7 bases. CDR1 is SNHLY, CDR2 FYNNEI, per germline. The CDR3 loop spans 14 amino acids. V trimming: 4 bases; J trimming: 4 bases; junction bases outside the gene matches: 4. The chain's CDR3 is CASSAGQAYNEQFF. CDR3 nucleotides: TGTGCCAGCAGTGCCGGACAGGCGTACAATGAGCAGTTCTTC.

The CDR3 DNA reads TGTGCCAGCAGCCTTCGGACTAGCGGGAGTTACGAGCAGTACTTC. Its translation is CASSLRTSGSYEQYF. The chain couples TRBV7-2 to TRBJ2-7; 13 bases match TRBD2. CDR3 length: 15 residues. V gave up 5 bases and J gave up 4 bases; unmatched junction bases: 5. Per the germline V gene, CDR1 is SGHTA and CDR2 is FQGNSA.

The chain is built from TRBV6-5 and TRBJ2-7; 7 bases are shared with TRBD1. V lost 0 bases, J lost 7 bases, and 3 bases stayed unmatched. Germline V gives CDR1 MNHEY, CDR2 SVGAGI. The CDR3 runs 13 residues. The CDR3 here is CASSYSGQVEQYF. CDR3 DNA: TGTGCCAGCAGTTACTCCGGACAGGTGGAGCAGTACTTC.

The chain joins TRBV5-4 to TRBJ1-5; 9 bases match TRBD1. Trimming took 4 bases from V and 5 from J; bases not matched to a gene: 7. CDR3 length equals 15 residues. The germline V gene has CDR1 SGHNT and CDR2 YYREEE (reference sequence). CDR3 nucleotide sequence: TGTGCCAGCAGCGCGGGACAGGGAGGTGATCAGCCCCAGCATTTT. Its protein is CASSAGQGGDQPQHF.

The chain recombines TRBV18 with TRBJ2-3, with TRBD1 matching over 8 bases. After removal of 2 bases from V and 5 bases from J, the junction contained 6 bases not matched to a gene. Germline lookup yields CDR1 KGHSH and CDR2 LQKENI. The CDR3 is 15 amino acids. CDR3 coding DNA: TGTGCCAGCTCACCAGGACAGGGTTGGATAGATACGCAGTATTTT. It codes for CASSPGQGWIDTQYF.

In DNA form, the CDR3 reads TGTGCCACCAGTGATTCAAGACAGGGGCATGGGCCCCAGCATTTT. It specifies CATSDSRQGHGPQHF. The V gene is TRBV24-1, the J gene TRBJ1-5; TRBD1 agrees at 8 bases. CDR1 is KGHDR and CDR2 is SFDVKD in the germline V gene. The CDR3 runs to 15 residues. The V gene end was trimmed by 2 bases and the J gene end by 9 bases; junction bases not matched to a gene: 8.

This chain links TRBV5-1 with TRBJ1-2; TRBD1 is a possible D gene (5 bases). This CDR3 is built from 14 residues. Germline CDR1 reads SGHRS; CDR2 reads YFSETQ. Trimming cost V 2 bases and J 3 bases, with 11 bases left between them. Written as DNA, the CDR3 is TGCGCCAGCAGCTTTACGGGGGTCGACTATGGCTACACCTTC. The encoded protein is CASSFTGVDYGYTF.

This clone was seen a single time. This sequence joins TRBV5-5 and TRBJ1-5; D is possibly TRBD1 (5 bases). Trimming pared 0 bases from V and 5 bases from J, leaving 9 bases between. The CDR3 runs to 14 residues. Germline V lookup: CDR1 SGHKS, CDR2 YYEKEE (reference sequence). This CDR3 reads CASSLDRIDQPQHF. CDR3 in DNA: TGTGCCAGCAGCTTGGACAGGATAGATCAGCCCCAGCATTTT.